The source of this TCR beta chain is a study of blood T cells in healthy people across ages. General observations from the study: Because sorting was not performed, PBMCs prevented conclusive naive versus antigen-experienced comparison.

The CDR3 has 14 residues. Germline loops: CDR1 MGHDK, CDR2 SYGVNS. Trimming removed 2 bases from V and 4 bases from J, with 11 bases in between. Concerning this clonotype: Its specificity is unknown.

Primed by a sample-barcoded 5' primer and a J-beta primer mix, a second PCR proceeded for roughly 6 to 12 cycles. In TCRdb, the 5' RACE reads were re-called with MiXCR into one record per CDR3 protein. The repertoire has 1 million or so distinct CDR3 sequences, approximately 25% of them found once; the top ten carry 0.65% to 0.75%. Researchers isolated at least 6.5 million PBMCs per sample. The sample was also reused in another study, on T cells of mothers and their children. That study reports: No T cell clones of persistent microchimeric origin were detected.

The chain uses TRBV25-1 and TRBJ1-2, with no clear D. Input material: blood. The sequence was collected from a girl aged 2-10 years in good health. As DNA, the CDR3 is TGTGCCAGCAGTGAAACGCCTCACTCCTATGGCTACACCTTC. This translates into CASSETPHSYGYTF.